This TCR beta chain originates from a study of regulatory T cells in long-lasting Graves disease. CDR3-region Arm-PCR and iRepertoire HTBI primers produced the TCR beta libraries. TCRdb ran MiXCR on the multiplex PCR reads and lists one entry per CDR3 protein. The sample consists of hundreds of thousands of distinct CDR3 sequences, less than 20% of them appearing once. Comments on this clonotype: Its matching antigen is unknown.

Trimming stripped 2 bases from V and 5 bases from J, with 10 bases between. The CDR3 consists of 13 residues. Germline CDR1 and CDR2: SGHRS and YFSETQ. Points from the study as a whole: There were preferences for TRBV28, TRBJ1-2 and TRBJ2-5 in persistent disease.

Indicated time point: newly diagnosed GD, antithyroid drugs for less than 3 months. PBMCs were the source of the RNA used for TCR sequencing. These data were also filed under a second study, of T cells in Graves' hyperthyroidism and ophthalmopathy. That study reports: In making diagnoses, clinical symptoms, serum thyroxine and TRAb, thyroid ultrasound and orbital computed tomography were all used.

This specimen was peripheral blood mononuclear cells (PBMCs), taken at new diagnosis, from a patient treated with antithyroid drugs. This TCR came from a woman in her thirties with Graves disease. The rearrangement links TRBV5-1 to TRBJ2-5; D is ambiguous. The CDR3 DNA sequence: TGCGCCAGCAGCTTAGAAACTACGGAGACCCAGTACTTC. Translated: CASSLETTETQYF.